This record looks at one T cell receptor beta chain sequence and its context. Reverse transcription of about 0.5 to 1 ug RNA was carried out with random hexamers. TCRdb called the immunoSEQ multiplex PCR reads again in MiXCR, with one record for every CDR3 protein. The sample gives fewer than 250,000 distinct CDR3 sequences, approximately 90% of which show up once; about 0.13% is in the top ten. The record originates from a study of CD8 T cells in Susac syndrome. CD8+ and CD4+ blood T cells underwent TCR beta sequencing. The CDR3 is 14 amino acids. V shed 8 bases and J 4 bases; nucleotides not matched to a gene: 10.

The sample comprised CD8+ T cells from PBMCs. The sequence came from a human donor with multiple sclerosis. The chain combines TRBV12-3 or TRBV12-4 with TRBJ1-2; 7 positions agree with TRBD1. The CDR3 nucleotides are TGTGCCAGCTGGGACAGCTTACTTCTCTATGGCTACACCTTC. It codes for CASWDSLLLYGYTF.